This T cell receptor (beta chain) was profiled in a study of cytomegalovirus exposure and HLA in healthy donors. Study-wide findings and caveats: Data from an earlier analysis indicated that most TCR beta V segments were productive either about 87% or about 30% of the time. It was only CMV serostatus that was available as immune exposure information.

Notes on this clone: Its matching antigen is unknown.

V dropped 8 bases and J dropped 3 bases, with 11 bases sitting between them. This CDR3 comprises 13 residues. Germline V gene data show CDR1 as SGHRS and CDR2 as YFSETQ. The PCR used 60 Vbeta and 13 Jbeta primers. Assay: immunoSEQ multiplex PCR; the TCRdb copy retains only in-frame clones and omits some. The sample consists of tens of thousands of clones, 77% of them appearing once. The chain couples TRBV5-1 to TRBJ1-4; the D gene is possibly TRBD1 (5 bases). The receptor's source is a man between 45 and 60 years old in good health and CMV-seropositive. Source material: PBMCs. CDR3 loop: CASGQGPNEKLFF. DNA for the CDR3: TGCGCCAGTGGGCAGGGTCCTAATGAAAAACTGTTTTTT.